This T cell receptor (beta chain) appears in the sequencing data of a study of T cells after yellow fever vaccination. Turning to the study itself: Fractions of limited cellularity were prepared by means of SMART-Seq v4 Ultra Low Input. General observations from the study: Once the booster was given, most primary-vaccination clones reappeared, at about 96% for CD4 and around 90% for CD8. Shared CD4/CD8 clonotypes were a small share, likely from convergent recombination.

This clonotype was recorded a few times. Antigen unknown. 5'RACE template switching generated TCR cDNA, adding a universal primer site and UMIs. MiXCR, applied by TCRdb to the 5' RACE reads, yields one record per CDR3 protein. The table has 240,000 or so distinct CDR3 sequences, 6.9% seen once. The germline CDR1 and CDR2 sequences are SGHTA and FQGNSA. Trimming shortened V by 1 base and J by 4 bases, and 12 bases separated the two germline ends. The CDR3 contains 15 residues. The TCR sequence derives from a man aged 25-45 years who received the YFV17D yellow fever vaccine. The specimen comprised CD4+ T cells sorted from PBMCs, sampled 15 days after the yellow fever booster vaccination. The chain employs TRBV7-2 and TRBJ2-3, with a weak D call TRBD1 (5 bases). CDR3 bases: TGTGCCAGCAGCTTAGGCCTCCTCAGGGCAGATACGCAGTATTTT. It specifies CASSLGLLRADTQYF.